One sample yielded the 18 T cell receptor beta chains listed below, sequenced in a study of CD8 T cells in Susac syndrome. An amount of RNA that ranged from roughly 0.5 to 1 ug was reverse transcribed with random hexamers. One entry per CDR3 protein, called by TCRdb with MiXCR from the immunoSEQ multiplex PCR reads. Of 110,000 to 150,000 distinct CDR3 sequences listed, around 95% were seen once; the top ten hold roughly 0.08%. Sequencing was carried out using CD4+ T cells from PBMCs. The receptors shown here come from a human donor with Susac syndrome.

V and J are TRBV2 and TRBJ1-5; D ambiguous. This CDR3 region has 15 residues. Germline CDR1 and CDR2: SNHLY and FYNNEI. Trimming left V 6 bases short and J 3 bases short, with 15 bases between. CDR3 sequence (DNA): TGTGCCAGCAGGAAGGAGACCCAGTTCAATCAGCCCCAGCATTTT. Its protein is CASRKETQFNQPQHF.

The rearrangement uses TRBV25-1 and TRBJ1-1; D gene uncertain. The germline V gene has CDR1 MGHDK and CDR2 SYGVNS. The length of the CDR3 is 13 residues. V was clipped by 2 bases and J by 3 bases, with 7 bases between them. The CDR3 bases are TGTGCCAGCAGTGAACTGAGGGACACTGAAGCTTTCTTT. Protein product: CASSELRDTEAFF.

This chain connects TRBV20-1 to TRBJ2-2, with D possibly TRBD2 on 6 matching bases. V was trimmed by 3 bases and J by 0 bases, leaving 8 bases between them. The CDR3 has 14 amino acids. Germline V gives CDR1 DFQATT, CDR2 SNEGSKA (reference sequence). CDR3 region: CSASSGANTGELFF. The CDR3 region has the DNA TGCAGTGCTAGTTCGGGGGCGAACACCGGGGAGCTGTTTTTT.

V is TRBV11-2 and J is TRBJ2-3; D gene uncertain. In germline, CDR1 is SGHAT, CDR2 FQNNGV. Trimming left V 0 bases short and J 4 bases short, with 5 bases between. The CDR3 is 13 residues long. The CDR3 bases are TGTGCCAGCAGCTTAGATCCCTCAGATACGCAGTATTTT. Its protein is CASSLDPSDTQYF.

In its sample, this clonotype was seen a few times. The chain is built from TRBV27 and TRBJ2-5; 10 nucleotides align to TRBD2. Germline CDR1 MNHEY, CDR2 SMNVEV (reference sequence). The CDR3 loop spans 13 amino acids. V lost 9 bases and J lost 1; bases outside the gene matches: 2. CDR3 sequence reads: CASRTSGQETQYF. As DNA, the CDR3 is TGTGCCAGTCGGACTAGCGGCCAAGAGACCCAGTACTTC.

The rearrangement links TRBV20-1 to TRBJ2-1, with D hard to call. This CDR3 has 11 amino acids. Trimming pared 6 bases from V and 9 bases from J, leaving 12 bases between. Germline CDR1 DFQATT, CDR2 SNEGSKA (reference sequence). CDR3: CSASSGGEQFF. The CDR3 nucleotides are TGCAGTGCCTCTTCCGGCGGTGAGCAGTTCTTC.

The chain joins TRBV18 to TRBJ2-1; a possible D gene is TRBD2 (5 bases). The V end was cut by 1 base, the J end by 9 bases, with 10 bases between. The CDR3 has 13 amino acids. Germline loops: CDR1 KGHSH, CDR2 LQKENI. The CDR3 DNA follows: TGTGCCAGCTCACCACTAGACGAGGGTGAGCAGTTCTTC. This codes for CASSPLDEGEQFF.

V and J are TRBV20-1 and TRBJ1-5; 8 bases agree with TRBD1. Germline-derived CDR1 and CDR2 are DFQATT and SNEGSKA (reference sequence). The length of the CDR3 is 14 residues. J lost 2 bases, V lost 6 bases, and 6 bases had no gene match. CDR3 DNA: TGCAGTGCCCAGGGGGCGACGGGCAATCAGCCCCAGCATTTT. This gives the protein CSAQGATGNQPQHF.

The chain joins TRBV7-9 to TRBJ1-2, with no clear D. CDR1 is SEHNR and CDR2 is FQNEAQ in the germline V gene (reference sequence). There are 16 residues in the CDR3. Trimming removed 5 bases from V and 1 base from J, with 17 bases in between. The CDR3 region has the DNA TGTGCCAGCAGCCCTACCCACGCGGAGGATAACTATGGCTACACCTTC. This translates into CASSPTHAEDNYGYTF.

The chain has TRBV5-1 and TRBJ2-3; 10 bases line up with TRBD2. With V trimmed by 4 bases and J by 4 bases, 6 bases remained unmatched. CDR3 length: 15 residues. Germline values: CDR1 SGHRS, CDR2 YFSETQ. This chain's CDR3 is CASSKLAGAADTQYF. The CDR3 DNA follows: TGCGCCAGCAGCAAGCTAGCGGGAGCGGCAGATACGCAGTATTTT.

This chain joins TRBV6-5 and TRBJ2-2, with 7 nucleotides matching TRBD1. This CDR3 region has 13 residues. V lost 5 bases and J lost 7; bases outside the gene matches: 4. In germline, CDR1 is MNHEY, CDR2 SVGAGI. In DNA, the CDR3 is TGTGCCAGCAGTCCGGACAGGATCGGGGAGCTGTTTTTT. Its translation: CASSPDRIGELFF.

This clonotype was detected once. The V and J genes are TRBV6-5 and TRBJ1-5; possibly TRBD1 for D (5 bases). Trimming took 2 bases from V and 6 from J, leaving 8 bases between them. The CDR3 contains 13 residues. Germline CDR1 and CDR2: MNHEY and SVGAGI. DNA for the CDR3: TGTGCCAGCAGTTACCTCGGGACTCAGCCCCAGCATTTT. It codes for CASSYLGTQPQHF.

The chain links TRBV5-6 to TRBJ2-7, with 8 bases that match TRBD2. The CDR3 is made up of 16 amino acids. Germline V lookup: CDR1 SGHDT, CDR2 YYEEEE. The V segment lost 6 bases and the J segment 2 bases; nucleotides outside the gene matches: 13. The CDR3 is CASTLLAGGKTYEQYF. The CDR3, as DNA: TGTGCCAGCACCCTCCTCGCGGGAGGTAAGACCTACGAGCAGTACTTC.

This clonotype was seen only a few times. This sequence joins TRBV6-5 and TRBJ2-2, with D maybe TRBD1 (6 bases). V was pared by 5 bases and J by 5 bases, with 9 bases between. CDR1 and CDR2 (germline): MNHEY, SVGAGI. The length of the CDR3 is 13 residues. For the CDR3, the DNA is TGTGCCAGCAGTAAACAGGGTACCGGGGAGCTGTTTTTT. It is translated as CASSKQGTGELFF.

The chain recombines TRBV29-1 with TRBJ2-3, with D perhaps given as TRBD1 or TRBD2 (6 bases each). Germline-derived CDR1 and CDR2 are SQVTM and ANQGSEA. Trimming pared 5 bases from V and 2 bases from J, leaving 11 bases between. The CDR3 runs to 13 residues. Here the CDR3 reads CSVRGAHTDTQYF. The CDR3 nucleotides are TGCAGCGTTAGGGGGGCCCACACAGATACGCAGTATTTT.

The CDR3 protein is CATSDVNSGEAFF. Here the CDR3 DNA reads TGTGCCACCAGTGATGTAAATTCGGGTGAAGCTTTCTTT. This rearrangement joins TRBV24-1 to TRBJ1-1; D uncertain. V lost 3 bases and J lost 7, with 11 bases in between. Looked up from germline, CDR1 is KGHDR and CDR2 is SFDVKD. This CDR3 region has 13 residues.

The chain combines TRBV3-1 with TRBJ2-4, with D uncertain. V was cut by 1 base and J by 4 bases, with 8 bases left in between. Per the germline V gene, CDR1 is LGHDT and CDR2 is YNNKEL (reference sequence). The CDR3 length is 14 residues. In DNA, the CDR3 is TGTGCCAGCAGCCAAGCGGTCAGTAAAAACATTCAGTACTTC. It specifies CASSQAVSKNIQYF.

The chain's CDR3 is CATSLAGGDTQYF. CDR3 nucleotide sequence: TGTGCCACCAGCCTAGCGGGGGGAGATACGCAGTATTTT. V is TRBV15 and J is TRBJ2-3; 11 nucleotides agree with TRBD2. The CDR3 is 13 amino acids. The germline CDR1 and CDR2 sequences are LNHNV and YYDKDF (reference sequence). The J segment lost 5 bases and the V segment lost 5 bases, leaving 0 bases of the junction unmatched.